This TCR beta chain stems from a study of T cells in Graves' hyperthyroidism and ophthalmopathy. This clonotype was detected ten times or more. Amplification yielded TCR beta CDR3 regions, with RNA transcripts as the source. HTBI primers were the set used in a first-round RT-PCR of the TCR CDR3. TCRdb called the multiplex PCR reads again in MiXCR, with one record for every CDR3 protein. This table holds roughly 740,000 distinct CDR3 sequences, about 16% found once. Hyperthyroidism of Graves' type that showed no ophthalmopathy progression within 18 months was stable. This sample holds PBMCs from 8.5 to 10 ml fresh peripheral blood. The sequenced material came from blood. The sequence came from a young man with Graves' hyperthyroidism.

CDR3 loop: CASSQGRDYGYTF. The CDR3 region has the DNA TGTGCCAGCAGCCAGGGGAGGGACTATGGCTACACCTTC. The rearrangement links TRBV28 to TRBJ1-2, with D perhaps TRBD1 (6 bases). Trimming removed 6 bases at V and 3 bases at J, with 11 bases between. CDR1 and CDR2 (germline): MDHEN, SYDVKM. CDR3 length equals 13 residues.